The clone carrying this TCR beta chain was observed once. As yet, its antigen is unknown. This sample stems from a study of cytomegalovirus exposure and HLA in healthy donors. Study-level points and caveats: According to the study, 150 to 200 TCR beta chains were cytomegalovirus-associated. Reports showed the classifier diagnosing cytomegalovirus status with high specificity and sensitivity.

Here immunoSEQ multiplex PCR was the method, and the copy in TCRdb shows in-frame clones only, minus some. The table includes approximately 150,000 clones, around nine tenths detected once. V shed 0 bases, J shed 12 bases, and the junction held 13 bases outside the gene matches. The V gene's germline CDR1 is LNHNV and CDR2 YYDKDF (reference sequence). This CDR3 is 16 amino acids long. The chain recombines TRBV15 with TRBJ2-1; 8 nucleotides match TRBD2. The sequenced sample was PBMCs. This receptor was identified in a man younger than 35 in good health and CMV-seropositive. The CDR3 bases are TGTGCCACCAGCAGAGATCGTGTGGCTAGCGGGTCCGGGCAGTTCTTC. Its translation is CATSRDRVASGSGQFF. The variable domain in full, completed from reference TRBV15 and TRBJ2-1, reads DAMVIQNPRYQVTQFGKPVTLSCSQTLNHNVMYWYQQKSSQAPKLLFHYYDKDFNNEADTPDNFQSRRPNTSFCFLDIRSPGLGDTAMYLCATSRDRVASGSGQFFGPGTRLTVL.